This T cell receptor (beta chain) derives from a study of identical twins. The germline gives CDR1 MNHEY, CDR2 SVGAGI. Trimming took off 7 bases at V and 3 bases at J, with 19 bases between the two ends. CDR3 length equals 15 residues. TCRdb fed the 5' RACE reads into MiXCR, producing one record per CDR3 protein. This sample yields some 660,000 distinct CDR3 sequences, of which approximately 9% are seen a single time; about 0.98% belongs to the top ten. Healthy Caucasians provided all donations. This sample was also put to use in a study of yellow fever vaccine responses in identical twins.

This receptor was taken from a woman aged 18-35 years in good health. The J gene is TRBJ2-7, the V gene TRBV6-5, with D unclear. Sequences were obtained from PBMCs. As DNA, the CDR3 is TGTGCCAGCATTATTAACCCCTCACGGAGCTACGAGCAGTACTTC. This encodes CASIINPSRSYEQYF.